The subject of this entry is one T cell receptor beta chain. It lacks a known antigen. No clone much larger than this one lies a single base away; base qualities are absent. This sample was included in a study of shared clonotypes between healthy human individuals (dated by TCRdb to 2019 to 2021). Turning to the overall study: A couple of women and a few men aged 18 to 49 years were included in the cohort. For each donor, CD4 naive and CD4 memory were each given three plates, CD8 naive was given two plates, and CD8 memory was given one plate. To estimate repertoire size and how much clonotype sharing occurs between individuals, the study deeply sequenced the blood TCR repertoires of several healthy adults. To increase sequencing depth and limit assay-specific biases, different laboratories used diverse techniques to prepare libraries and sequence TCR repertoires. Between about 0.85 and 9.5 billion PBMCs per donor were obtained by leukapheresis. On the study overall, not on this receptor specifically: Sharing across several donors was observed for about 5% of naive CD4, over 3% of naive CD8, roughly 2.4% of memory CD4, and 0.4% of memory CD8 clonotypes. Compared with non-shared clonotypes, clonotypes shared by all four sorted-subset donors had higher generation probabilities. Because the study included only a small number of donors, the genetic and exposure-history diversity represented was limited. Based on pairwise subsampling, the degree of clonotype sharing among donors was expected to be affected by sequencing depth. Rarefaction of sorted-subset datasets indicated incomplete sequencing despite the large sequencing depth. Larger estimated clonotype richness was generally found for naive subsets than for memory subsets. Sampling was restricted to blood, and TCR repertoires in tissues likely differ from the TCR repertoires found in blood.

Using the deep immunoSEQ assay, TCR CDR3 regions were amplified from genomic DNA by multiplex PCR. For each cell subset, the extracted genomic DNA was distributed evenly across all wells of several immunoSEQ 96-well plates, and each plate served as one replicate. For sorted subsets, roughly 200 ng of genomic DNA, equivalent to 25,000 to 35,000 T cell genomes, went into each replicate PCR. Purified libraries were quantified with a Qubit 3.0 fluorometer, sized on a Bioanalyzer 2100, and re-quantified with the KAPA Library Quantification kit. Every immunoSEQ 96-well plate was sequenced on a dedicated single-read 150-cycle Illumina NextSeq 550 flow cell. Under the source paper's analysis protocol: Because only junctional sequences without quality scores were contained in the immunoSEQ output, filtering matching that applied to full-length reads could not be performed. To assign V/J genes and CDR3, sequences were annotated against IMGT germline references using PyIR, a Python wrapper for IgBLAST v1.9. Reads were removed for weak V/J assignments (E-value above 1e-6), missing CDR3, stop codons, out-of-frame junctions, or ambiguous translated residues. V3J clonotypes were defined as sequences sharing the same inferred V gene, J gene, and CDR3 amino acid sequence. Percentage overlap between repertoires was calculated by dividing the number of shared unique clonotypes by the size of the smaller repertoire. RTK rarefaction, the Chao1 estimator, and Recon v2.1 estimates of unobserved clonotypes were used to assess repertoire richness. Generation probabilities for all TCRbeta clonotypes obtained by the gDNA method from a handful of donors were computed using OLGA. Drawn from immuneACCESS, this table holds only the in-frame rearrangements with V and J called that TCRdb kept. Clones are partly lost; checked studies trace under half to an unresolved V gene and leave the rest unexplained. V and J calls and clone size are given by that table; D and trimming were obtained from the DNA. This sample holds millions of clones; roughly 95% were observed only once. The ten biggest clones cover about 1.1% of the sample.

CD8 naive samples consisted of CD45RO-negative cells that were positively selected for CCR7, yielding a CD45RA+CCR7+ population without TemRA cells. Donors were healthy HIV-negative adults with no recently reported acute infections or vaccinations. Only Caucasian adults living in Nashville, Tennessee, USA were represented among the donors. After blood collection by leukapheresis, PBMCs were isolated using Ficoll-Histopaque density gradient centrifugation and then cryopreserved in the vapor phase of liquid nitrogen. Purity and quantity of every magnetically sorted T cell population were checked by analytical flow cytometry. From each sorted fraction, genomic DNA was isolated and quantified by UV absorbance on a Nanodrop 2000c. Looking up the germline V gene (reference sequence) yields CDR1 MNHEY and CDR2 SMNVEV. Trimming at the junction amounts to 3 bases on V and 8 bases on J, and the germline ends lie 14 bases apart. The CDR3 numbers 14 residues from cysteine through phenylalanine. The only DNA kept is the CDR3, 42 bases in frame from the first base.

Material for sequencing was naive CD8+ T cells sorted from blood. The cell subset or site label on this specimen signifies: CD45RA+CCR7+. The V and J genes are TRBV27 and TRBJ2-1; there is no confident call for the D gene. The receptor was isolated from a man between 18 and 29 years old in good health. CDR3 sequence: CASSLGPIHYEQFF. The nucleotide sequence is TGTGCCAGCAGTTTGGGTCCAATACATTATGAGCAGTTCTTC.